Following are 20 T cell receptor beta chains from one sample sequenced in a study of graft-versus-host responses after intestinal transplantation. Antigen specificity for these receptors is unknown. Generated by immunoSEQ multiplex PCR, the TCRdb table keeps only in-frame clones and is missing some. The sample lists around 99,000 clones, about 92% seen once, with roughly 2% in the top ten. The sample was unstimulated CD8+ T cells sorted from spleen or lymph node cells, taken before intestinal transplant. Source of these receptors: a human donor who received an intestinal transplant.

The sample holds a few counts of this clone. V is TRBV7-9 and J is TRBJ1-1, with 11 positions matching TRBD1. Germline V gene lookup returns CDR1 SEHNR and CDR2 FQNEAQ (reference sequence). This CDR3 region has 13 residues. J lost 8 bases, V lost 4 bases, and 3 bases had no gene match. CDR3 residues: CASSYGQGAEAFF. In nucleotides, the CDR3 is TGTGCCAGCAGCTATGGACAGGGGGCGGAAGCTTTCTTT. The whole variable domain, filled in from reference TRBV7-9 and TRBJ1-1, reads DTGVSQNPRHKITKRGQNVTFRCDPISEHNRLYWYRQTLGQGPEFLTYFQNEAQLEKSRLLSDRFSAERPKGSFSTLEIQRTEQGDSAMYLCASSYGQGAEAFFGQGTRLTVV.

This clone was counted a single time. The chain recombines TRBV15 with TRBJ1-2, with 7 positions matching TRBD1. Germline V CDR1 and CDR2: LNHNV, YYDKDF (reference sequence). The CDR3 has 14 residues. Losses at the gene ends were 0 bases for V and 8 bases for J; bases not matched to a gene: 6. DNA of the CDR3: TGTGCCACCAGCAGAGATAAGGGGGCTTGGGGCTACACCTTC. Its protein is CATSRDKGAWGYTF.

The chain is built from TRBV27 and TRBJ2-7; 7 positions match TRBD1. Germline lookup yields CDR1 MNHEY and CDR2 SMNVEV (reference sequence). This CDR3 region has 14 residues. Trimming removed 5 bases from V and 3 bases from J; junction bases left unmatched: 7. The CDR3 DNA follows: TGTGCCAGCAGTCACACAGGGGAGATCTACGAGCAGTACTTC. Translation gives CASSHTGEIYEQYF.

CDR3 DNA sequence: TGTGCCAGCAGTTTACAGGGGATGGTCCATCAGCCCCAGCATTTT. Protein: CASSLQGMVHQPQHF. The V call is TRBV27, the J call TRBJ1-5, with D tentatively TRBD1 (6 bases). With 2 bases removed from V and 5 bases from J, the gap between germline ends came to 13 bases. Germline CDR1 is MNHEY and CDR2 is SMNVEV (reference sequence). The CDR3 has 15 residues.

V is TRBV13 and J is TRBJ2-3; 9 bases are a match to TRBD2. Germline V gene lookup returns CDR1 PRHDT and CDR2 FYEKMQ (reference sequence). After removal of 0 bases from V and 3 bases from J, the junction contained 4 bases not matched to a gene. The CDR3 totals 16 residues. The CDR3 loop reads CASSLGGGGETDTQYF. CDR3 nucleotide sequence: TGTGCCAGCAGCTTAGGAGGCGGGGGGGAAACAGATACGCAGTATTTT.

This clone came up once. The chain combines TRBV11-3 with TRBJ2-1; the D gene is possibly TRBD2 (6 bases). CDR1 and CDR2 from the germline V gene are SGHNT and YENEEA. Trimming shortened V by 5 bases and J by 2 bases, and 16 bases separated the two germline ends. This CDR3 has 16 amino acids. CDR3: CASSAATAGPYNEQFF. Here the CDR3 DNA reads TGTGCCAGCAGCGCAGCCACAGCGGGTCCCTACAATGAGCAGTTCTTC.

J is TRBJ2-3 and V is TRBV5-6, with no clear D. The CDR3 has 14 amino acids. Trimming removed 4 bases at V and 2 bases at J, with 11 bases between. Germline-derived CDR1 and CDR2 are SGHDT and YYEEEE. The CDR3 sequence: CASSPRGSTDTQYF. CDR3 in DNA: TGTGCCAGCAGCCCGAGAGGATCCACAGATACGCAGTATTTT.

Only one count was recorded for this clone. The chain joins TRBV4-1 to TRBJ2-5, with D possibly TRBD2 on 6 matching bases. The CDR3 is 15 residues long. From germline, CDR1 is MGHRA and CDR2 YSYEKL. Trimming pared 4 bases from V and 1 base from J, leaving 13 bases between. CDR3 sequence reads: CASSRWTNPQETQYF. CDR3 coding DNA: TGCGCCAGCAGCCGATGGACTAACCCCCAAGAGACCCAGTACTTC.

The gene calls are TRBV7-2 and TRBJ2-7; TRBD2 aligns across 12 bases. Germline V gene data show CDR1 as SGHTA and CDR2 as FQGNSA. The CDR3 sequence is 16 residues long. The J segment lost 2 bases and the V segment lost 4 bases, leaving 6 bases of the junction unmatched. The CDR3 loop is CASSSKLAGGPYEQYF. DNA of the CDR3: TGTGCCAGCAGCTCTAAACTAGCGGGGGGACCCTACGAGCAGTACTTC.

The CDR3 DNA reads TGTGCCAGCAGTTTCCAAAGGTCTAGCATGAACACTGAAGCTTTCTTT. It yields the protein CASSFQRSSMNTEAFF. The V and J genes are TRBV27 and TRBJ1-1; D uncertain. Germline assignment: CDR1 MNHEY and CDR2 SMNVEV (reference sequence). With 3 bases removed from V and 0 bases from J, the gap between germline ends came to 14 bases. This CDR3 is built from 16 residues.

The J gene is TRBJ2-7, the V gene TRBV6-5; tentative D call: TRBD1 (6 bases). V dropped 5 bases and J dropped 3 bases, with 11 bases sitting between them. The CDR3 has 13 residues. Germline CDR1 is MNHEY and CDR2 is SVGAGI. This CDR3 is CASSTGHHYEQYF. The CDR3 bases are TGTGCCAGCAGTACGGGACACCACTACGAGCAGTACTTC.

V and J are TRBV29-1 and TRBJ1-2, with D tentatively TRBD1 (6 bases). V dropped 3 bases and J dropped 3 bases, with 11 bases sitting between them. The CDR3 has 13 residues. The germline V gene encodes CDR1 SQVTM and CDR2 ANQGSEA. CDR3: CSVDEPGDYGYTF. DNA for the CDR3: TGCAGCGTTGACGAGCCAGGGGACTATGGCTACACCTTC.

The chain has TRBV19 and TRBJ2-7, with D possibly TRBD2 on 6 matching bases. The CDR3 totals 14 residues. V was cut by 5 bases and J by 1 base, with 12 bases left in between. CDR1 is LNHDA and CDR2 is SQIVND in the germline V gene (reference sequence). The CDR3 DNA is TGTGCCAGTAGTCCGGCCGGGGGTTCCTACGAGCAGTACTTC. It translates to CASSPAGGSYEQYF.

The rearrangement joins TRBV4-1 to TRBJ2-7; 7 nucleotides align to TRBD2. Trimming at V came to 3 bases and at J to 3 bases, leaving 8 bases not matched to a gene. The CDR3 spans 15 residues. Per germline, CDR1 MGHRA and CDR2 YSYEKL. The CDR3, as DNA: TGCGCCAGCAGCCAGGGAGGGGAACCTTACTACGAGCAGTACTTC. It yields the protein CASSQGGEPYYEQYF.

This clone has just one count. V gene TRBV6-5 combines with J gene TRBJ1-2; D is possibly TRBD1 (5 bases). Trimming pared 0 bases from V and 4 bases from J, leaving 9 bases between. The CDR3 covers 14 residues. Per germline, CDR1 MNHEY and CDR2 SVGAGI. The chain's CDR3 is CASSYSSGLYGYTF. Here the CDR3 DNA reads TGTGCCAGCAGTTACTCGTCAGGGCTCTATGGCTACACCTTC.

The V and J genes are TRBV13 and TRBJ2-2; 8 bases fit TRBD1. Germline V lookup: CDR1 PRHDT, CDR2 FYEKMQ (reference sequence). CDR3 length: 15 amino acids. J was trimmed by 4 bases and V by 5 bases; bases with no gene match: 6. The chain's CDR3 is CASSQTGARTGELFF. CDR3 nucleotides: TGTGCCAGCAGCCAGACAGGGGCCCGCACCGGGGAGCTGTTTTTT.

The genes are TRBV23-1 and TRBJ2-7; D might be TRBD2 (5 bases). TRBV23-1 carries the ORF label, with uncertain function. The V end lost 0 bases, the J end lost 6 bases, and 12 bases lay between the germline ends. This CDR3 spans 14 amino acids. Written as DNA, the CDR3 is TGCGCCAGCAGTCAATCCAAATCGGCGGGCGAGCAGTACTTC. Its protein is CASSQSKSAGEQYF.

The V call is TRBV7-6, the J call TRBJ2-7, with D maybe TRBD2 (5 bases). Looked up from germline, CDR1 is SGHVS and CDR2 is FNYEAQ. The CDR3 totals 13 residues. V was pared by 5 bases and J by 4 bases, with 12 bases between. CDR3 in DNA: TGTGCCAGCAGCAGAGGGTTGGAATACGAGCAGTACTTC. Translating it yields CASSRGLEYEQYF. Using reference TRBV7-6 and TRBJ2-7 for the parts outside the CDR3, the full variable domain is GAGVSQSPRYKVTKRGQDVALRCDPISGHVSLYWYRQALGQGPEFLTYFNYEAQQDKSGLPNDRFSAERPEGSISTLTIQRTEQRDSAMYRCASSRGLEYEQYFGPGTRLTVT.

The V gene is TRBV29-1, the J gene TRBJ1-4, with 8 bases lining up with TRBD1. The trim removed 7 bases at V and 4 bases at J, leaving 5 bases unmatched. This CDR3 has 13 amino acids. Germline CDR1 and CDR2: SQVTM and ANQGSEA. The CDR3 DNA reads as TGCAGCGGAATAGACAGGGGTAATGAAAAACTGTTTTTT. It is translated as CSGIDRGNEKLFF.

The V call is TRBV7-2, the J call TRBJ2-7; 8 bases agree with TRBD1. Germline loops: CDR1 SGHTA, CDR2 FQGNSA. The CDR3 consists of 12 residues. The V and J ends lost 3 bases and 9 bases, in that order; junction bases with no gene match: 4. The DNA of the CDR3 is TGTGCCAGCAGCTTGGGACAGGAGGCGCAGTACTTC. It is translated as CASSLGQEAQYF. Variable domain in full (rest from reference TRBV7-2 and TRBJ2-7): GAGVSQSPSNKVTEKGKDVELRCDPISGHTALYWYRQSLGQGLEFLIYFQGNSAPDKSGLPSDRFSAERTGGSVSTLTIQRTQQEDSAVYLCASSLGQEAQYFGPGTRLTVT.